In its sample, the clone carrying this T cell receptor (beta chain) was seen a few times. Its antigen is still unknown. Purity exceeded 95% in all sorted populations. From germline, CDR1 is SQVTM and CDR2 ANQGSEA. The CDR3 runs to 13 residues. The sample is drawn from a study of beta chain features in type 1 diabetes. About the study: In age, gender and cell yields, patients were similar to healthy donors. Broader study findings: A pattern of fewer insertions and more deletions at VDJ junctions was seen in type 1 diabetes patients. All four CD4+ subsets of Type 1 diabetes patients contained TCRB CDR3s that were moderately but significantly shorter.

The isolated RNA, all of it, was reverse transcribed, so expressed TCRB transcripts were what got sequenced. The protocol was immunoSEQ multiplex PCR, while the TCRdb copy is restricted to in-frame clones and leaves out a portion. The sample holds hundreds of thousands of clones, 11% to 15% seen once. Sequencing input: naive CD4+ T cells from blood. This rearrangement joins TRBV29-1 to TRBJ1-1; D ambiguous. The origin of this receptor is a young man with type 1 diabetes. In DNA form, the CDR3 reads TGCAGTGGCCGTGCGGTAAGGAACACTGAAGCTTTCTTT. Protein: CSGRAVRNTEAFF. Based on the CDR3 plus reference TRBV29-1 and TRBJ1-1, the full variable domain is SAVISQKPSRDICQRGTSLTIQCQVDSQVTMMFWYRQQPGQSLTLIATANQGSEATYESGFVIDKFPISRPNLTFSTLTVSNMSPEDSSIYLCSGRAVRNTEAFFGQGTRLTVV.